This T cell receptor beta chain came from a study of patients and donors after allogeneic stem cell transplantation. One entry per CDR3 protein results from TCRdb running MiXCR on the RT-PCR reads. In the table there are fewer than 500,000 distinct CDR3 sequences, 16% of which are singletons. In its sample, this clonotype was seen a few times. J lost 4 bases, V lost 6 bases, and 6 bases had no gene match. CDR3 size: 14 residues. V usage is TRBV12-3 or TRBV12-4 and J usage is TRBJ2-3; TRBD1 aligns across 8 bases. The clonotype comes from a human donor who was either an allogeneic HSCT recipient or a stem cell or donor lymphocyte infusion donor (not recorded which). It is not recorded whose cells these are; they may come from a transplant donor. The sample comprised blood, either unsorted or a sorted T cell fraction (not recorded which). The CDR3 DNA reads as TGTGCCAGCAGCCGGACAGGGATCGCAGATACGCAGTATTTT. Its translation: CASSRTGIADTQYF.